The next 22 T cell receptor beta chains were all read from a single sample in a study of shared clonotypes between healthy human individuals. Using immunoSEQ multiplex PCR, the repertoire was profiled, and TCRdb retains in-frame clones only, with some absent. The profile shows roughly 1 million clones, about 75% of them singletons. The sequenced sample was memory CD4+ T cells sorted from blood. The subset denotes: CD45RA-negative fraction. The receptors stem from a man aged 18 to 29 in good health.

The rearrangement joins TRBV11-2 to TRBJ2-4; 8 positions match TRBD1. CDR3 length equals 15 residues. The junction had 6 bases not matched to a gene; V was cut back by 5 bases and J by 3 bases. The germline CDR1 and CDR2 sequences are SGHAT and FQNNGV. CDR3 DNA: TGTGCCAGCAGCCAGACAGGGGCCTACAAAAACATTCAGTACTTC. As protein: CASSQTGAYKNIQYF.

The gene calls are TRBV5-4 and TRBJ1-1; 7 nucleotides line up with TRBD1. The ends lost 1 base at V and 7 bases at J; junction bases unmatched: 4. This CDR3 is built from 13 residues. Germline V gene data show CDR1 as SGHNT and CDR2 as YYREEE (reference sequence). The CDR3 loop reads CASSLTTGLEAFF. The CDR3 bases are TGTGCCAGCAGCTTGACGACAGGGCTTGAAGCTTTCTTT.

This clone was counted a single time. CDR3 residues: CASTETGGVGETQYF. DNA for the CDR3: TGTGCCAGCACCGAGACAGGGGGAGTGGGAGAGACCCAGTACTTC. The rearrangement joins TRBV5-6 to TRBJ2-5, with 9 nucleotides matching TRBD1. There are 15 residues in the CDR3. Trimming took 6 bases from V and 4 from J; bases not matched to a gene: 10. Per germline, CDR1 SGHDT and CDR2 YYEEEE. Looking up the rest from reference TRBV5-6 and TRBJ2-5 gives the full variable domain: DAGVTQSPTHLIKTRGQQVTLRCSPKSGHDTVSWYQQALGQGPQFIFQYYEEEERQRGNFPDRFSGHQFPNYSSELNVNALLLGDSALYLCASTETGGVGETQYFGPGTRLLVL.

This clone was seen a handful of times. The CDR3 reads CASSPERLGAYEQYF. In DNA form, the CDR3 reads TGTGCCAGCAGCCCCGAAAGACTGGGAGCCTACGAGCAGTACTTC. J is TRBJ2-7 and V is TRBV5-5, with D tentatively TRBD2 (5 bases). This CDR3 is built from 15 residues. The germline V and J ends were trimmed by 4 bases and 2 bases, with 16 bases remaining between them. CDR1 and CDR2 (germline): SGHKS, YYEKEE (reference sequence).

The chain carries TRBV10-3 and TRBJ2-3; 10 bases are shared with TRBD1. Germline lookup yields CDR1 ENHRY and CDR2 SYGVKD. This CDR3 has 17 amino acids. Unmatched junction bases numbered 13, after V lost 6 bases and J lost 4 bases. The CDR3 protein is CAIRDAAGTGVSDTQYF. CDR3 nucleotides: TGTGCCATCAGGGACGCCGCAGGGACAGGGGTATCAGATACGCAGTATTTT.

The J gene is TRBJ2-1, the V gene TRBV6-1, with D uncertain. Deletions cut 2 bases from V and 6 bases from J, with 8 bases between. CDR3 length equals 13 residues. CDR1 MNHNS and CDR2 SASEGT come from the germline V gene. CDR3: CASSEIQPNEQFF. The CDR3 bases are TGTGCCAGCAGTGAAATCCAGCCCAATGAGCAGTTCTTC.

This chain connects TRBV7-8 to TRBJ2-1, with D possibly being TRBD2 (5 bases). The CDR3 extends over 14 amino acids. The V end was cut by 2 bases, the J end by 5 bases, with 10 bases between. Germline V lookup: CDR1 SGHVS, CDR2 FQNEAQ. The CDR3 bases are TGTGCCAGCAGCTTATGGGAGTATAACAATGAGCAGTTCTTC. Protein product: CASSLWEYNNEQFF.

V is TRBV18 and J is TRBJ1-5, with 7 bases identical to TRBD1. The J segment lost 4 bases and the V segment lost 3 bases, leaving 3 bases of the junction unmatched. The CDR3 is 14 amino acids. In germline, CDR1 is KGHSH, CDR2 LQKENI. Here the CDR3 reads CASSPLQGNQPQHF. CDR3 nucleotide sequence: TGTGCCAGCTCACCCTTACAGGGGAATCAGCCCCAGCATTTT. Full variable domain (remainder filled in from reference TRBV18 and TRBJ1-5): NAGVMQNPRHLVRRRGQEARLRCSPMKGHSHVYWYRQLPEEGLKFMVYLQKENIIDESGMPKERFSAEFPKEGPSILRIQQVVRGDSAAYFCASSPLQGNQPQHFGDGTRLSIL.

For this clone: A much larger clone differs from this one at a single base, so this may be a read error. This sequence joins TRBV5-4 and TRBJ1-1, with a tentative D call TRBD1 (6 bases). CDR1 is SGHNT, CDR2 YYREEE, per germline (reference sequence). The V and J ends lost 3 bases and 1 base respectively, with 10 bases between them. This CDR3 region has 14 residues. In nucleotides, the CDR3 is TGTGCCAGCAGCTGGGGCAGGGGGAACACTGAAGCTTTCTTT. This sequence encodes CASSWGRGNTEAFF.

This clone has a single count. CDR3 DNA sequence: TGTGCCAGCAGCTCCAAAACCGCCAACACCGGGGAGCTGTTTTTT. The encoded protein is CASSSKTANTGELFF. The chain employs TRBV7-3 and TRBJ2-2; D uncertain. This CDR3 has 15 amino acids. CDR1 and CDR2 (germline): SGHTA, FQGTGA. V was shortened by 4 bases and J by 2 bases, with 11 bases between the two germline ends.

The rearrangement joins TRBV7-2 to TRBJ2-2; D gene unclear. This CDR3 is built from 16 residues. Germline values: CDR1 SGHTA, CDR2 FQGNSA. Trimming shortened V by 3 bases and J by 1 base, and 12 bases separated the two germline ends. CDR3 in amino acids: CASSLSRLENTGELFF. The CDR3, as DNA: TGTGCCAGCAGCTTGAGTCGTTTGGAGAACACCGGGGAGCTGTTTTTT.

The chain links TRBV6-5 to TRBJ2-7; D possibly uses TRBD1 or TRBD2 (6 bases each). Germline V lookup: CDR1 MNHEY, CDR2 SVGAGI. V was cut by 5 bases and J by 2 bases, with 16 bases left in between. CDR3 length: 15 residues. CDR3: CASSLGTGATYEQYF. CDR3 DNA: TGTGCCAGCAGTCTTGGGACGGGGGCTACCTACGAGCAGTACTTC.

This clone was seen only a few times. The chain recombines TRBV29-1 with TRBJ1-1, with a weak D call TRBD1 (6 bases). Trimming pared 7 bases from V and 6 bases from J, leaving 24 bases between. This CDR3 is built from 15 residues. Germline V gene sequence: CDR1 SQVTM, CDR2 ANQGSEA. This CDR3 reads CSGSLLGGWGSEAFF. The CDR3 DNA reads as TGCAGCGGGAGTTTGCTGGGGGGCTGGGGATCTGAAGCTTTCTTT.

CDR3 amino acids: CASSPKTNRVDYEQYF. CDR3 coding DNA: TGTGCCAGCTCACCGAAAACAAACAGGGTAGACTACGAGCAGTACTTC. V usage is TRBV18 and J usage is TRBJ2-7; D is perhaps TRBD1 (6 bases). The ends were cut back, 3 bases at V and 3 bases at J, with 18 bases in the middle. Germline loops: CDR1 KGHSH, CDR2 LQKENI. The CDR3 runs to 16 residues.

Turning to this clone: The same CDR3 arises from other DNA sequences in this sample as well. V usage is TRBV5-1 and J usage is TRBJ2-3; unclear D gene. The CDR3 runs to 11 residues. Germline values: CDR1 SGHRS, CDR2 YFSETQ. Trimming cost V 1 base and J 5 bases, with 2 bases left between them. CDR3 loop: CASSLKDTQYF. As DNA, the CDR3 is TGCGCCAGCAGCTTGAAAGATACGCAGTATTTT.

The chain has TRBV7-2 and TRBJ2-7; TRBD1 agrees at 7 bases. CDR1 SGHTA and CDR2 FQGNSA come from the germline V gene. The CDR3 consists of 15 residues. V trimming: 5 bases; J trimming: 3 bases; junction bases outside the gene matches: 10. Here the CDR3 reads CASSPRTGGVYEQYF. In DNA form, the CDR3 reads TGTGCCAGCAGCCCCCGGACAGGAGGCGTCTACGAGCAGTACTTC.

The rearrangement joins TRBV7-9 to TRBJ1-2, with 9 positions matching TRBD1. Germline assignment: CDR1 SEHNR and CDR2 FQNEAQ (reference sequence). This CDR3 has 15 amino acids. The V and J ends lost 3 bases and 4 bases, in that order; junction bases with no gene match: 6. CDR3 amino acids: CASSFGTGPVYGYTF. In DNA form, the CDR3 reads TGTGCCAGCAGCTTTGGGACAGGGCCTGTCTATGGCTACACCTTC.

This clone was seen at least ten times. The chain is built from TRBV6-1 and TRBJ2-7; no firm D call. The germline gives CDR1 MNHNS, CDR2 SASEGT. The CDR3 totals 13 residues. V gave up 8 bases and J gave up 0 bases, with 11 bases separating them. CDR3 loop: CASAYEGSYEQYF. The CDR3 DNA follows: TGTGCCAGCGCCTATGAAGGCTCCTACGAGCAGTACTTC.

This clone was recorded at least ten times. V usage is TRBV5-8 and J usage is TRBJ2-3; a weak D match, TRBD2 (6 bases). Trimming shortened V by 3 bases and J by 2 bases, and 10 bases separated the two germline ends. Germline assignment: CDR1 SGHTS and CDR2 YDEGEE. This CDR3 is 14 amino acids long. As DNA, the CDR3 is TGTGCCAGCAGCTGGGAGGACGCCACAGATACGCAGTATTTT. Its translation: CASSWEDATDTQYF.

V is TRBV10-3 and J is TRBJ1-5, with D hard to call. The germline gives CDR1 ENHRY, CDR2 SYGVKD. The CDR3 is 14 amino acids. V dropped 4 bases and J dropped 0 bases, with 7 bases sitting between them. CDR3 coding DNA: TGTGCCATCAGTGCGGTGGATAGCAATCAGCCCCAGCATTTT. It specifies CAISAVDSNQPQHF.

CDR3 sequence (DNA): TGTGCCTGGGGTCGAGGGCAGGACACCGGGGAGCTGTTTTTT. It encodes CAWGRGQDTGELFF. V usage is TRBV30 and J usage is TRBJ2-2; D may be TRBD2 (5 bases). V was clipped by 5 bases and J by 3 bases, with 13 bases between them. The CDR3 covers 14 residues. CDR1 and CDR2 from the germline V gene are GTSNPN and SVGIG (reference sequence). Complete variable domain (other parts from reference TRBV30 and TRBJ2-2): SQTIHQWPATLVQPVGSPLSLECTVEGTSNPNLYWYRQAAGRGLQLLFYSVGIGQISSEVPQNLSASRPQDRQFILSSKKLLLSDSGFYLCAWGRGQDTGELFFGEGSRLTVL.

This chain joins TRBV11-2 and TRBJ1-2; 7 positions agree with TRBD1. The CDR3 has 13 amino acids. With V trimmed by 5 bases and J by 7 bases, 7 bases remained unmatched. Looked up from germline, CDR1 is SGHAT and CDR2 is FQNNGV. The CDR3 region is CASSPRQGGGYTF. DNA of the CDR3: TGTGCCAGCAGCCCCCGACAGGGAGGTGGCTACACCTTC.